This TCR beta chain emerged from a study of shared clonotypes between healthy human individuals. On this clone itself: Antigen specificity is unknown.

The method was immunoSEQ multiplex PCR; TCRdb's version includes in-frame clones alone and lacks a portion of them. The top ten clones hold 0.35% to 0.5% of a sample with 2 million to 2.5 million clones, more than 85% of them seen once. Study-level findings and limits: Researchers found naive subsets generally carried larger estimated richness than memory subsets.

CDR1 and CDR2 (germline): MRHNA, SNTAGT. V lost 4 bases, J lost 3 bases, and 6 bases stayed unmatched. This CDR3 is built from 17 residues. Sequencing used naive CD4+ T cells from PBMCs. Noted subset: CD45RA+ positively selected. The V call is TRBV6-4, the J call TRBJ2-3, with 14 bases aligning to TRBD2. The receptor was derived from a man between 18 and 29 years old in good health. Some clones in this sample may be carry-over from other donors' samples. The CDR3 DNA reads as TGTGCCAGCAGTGTGACTAGCGGGAGGGCCTTGACAGATACGCAGTATTTT. As protein: CASSVTSGRALTDTQYF.